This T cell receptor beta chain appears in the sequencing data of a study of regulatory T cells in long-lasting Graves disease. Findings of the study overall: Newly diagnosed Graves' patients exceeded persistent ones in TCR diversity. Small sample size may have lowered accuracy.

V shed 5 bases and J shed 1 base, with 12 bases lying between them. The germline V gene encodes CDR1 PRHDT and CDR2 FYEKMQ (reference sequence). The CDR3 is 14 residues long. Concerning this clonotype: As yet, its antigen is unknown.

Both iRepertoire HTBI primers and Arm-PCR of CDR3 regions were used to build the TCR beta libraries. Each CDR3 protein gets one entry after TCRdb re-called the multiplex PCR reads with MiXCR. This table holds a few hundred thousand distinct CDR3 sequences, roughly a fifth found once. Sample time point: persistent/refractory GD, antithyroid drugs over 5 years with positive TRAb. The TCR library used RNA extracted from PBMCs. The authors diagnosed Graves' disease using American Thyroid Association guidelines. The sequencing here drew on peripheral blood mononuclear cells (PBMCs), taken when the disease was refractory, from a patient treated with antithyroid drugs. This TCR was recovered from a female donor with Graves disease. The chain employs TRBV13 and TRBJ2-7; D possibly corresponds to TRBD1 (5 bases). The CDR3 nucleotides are TGTGCCAGCAGCGACAGAAGAACTTCCTACGAGCAGTACTTC. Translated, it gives CASSDRRTSYEQYF.